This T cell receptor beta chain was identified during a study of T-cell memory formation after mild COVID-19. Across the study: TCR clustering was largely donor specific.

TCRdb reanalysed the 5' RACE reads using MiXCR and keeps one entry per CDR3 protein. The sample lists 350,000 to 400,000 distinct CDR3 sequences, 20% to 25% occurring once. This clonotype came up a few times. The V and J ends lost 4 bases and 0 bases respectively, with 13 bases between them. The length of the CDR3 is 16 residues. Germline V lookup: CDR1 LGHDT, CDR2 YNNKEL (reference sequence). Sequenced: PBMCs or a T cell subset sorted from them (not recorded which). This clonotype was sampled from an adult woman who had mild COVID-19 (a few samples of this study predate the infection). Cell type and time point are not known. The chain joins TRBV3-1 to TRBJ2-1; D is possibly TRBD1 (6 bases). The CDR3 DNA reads TGTGCCAGCAGCCCCTCAGGGGTTAGCTCCTACAATGAGCAGTTCTTC. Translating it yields CASSPSGVSSYNEQFF.